This entry lists 26 T cell receptor beta chains sequenced from one sample in a study of CD8+ T cells in alopecia areata. After isolation, RNA underwent reverse transcription to generate cDNA as the sequencing template. TCRdb's copy holds only in-frame clones and misses some; the assay was immunoSEQ multiplex PCR. The sample carries around 190,000 clones, about 56% recorded once. The material sequenced was CD8+ T cells sorted from blood. These receptors were taken from a human donor in good health.

V gene TRBV27 combines with J gene TRBJ1-1; D may be TRBD1 (6 bases). V dropped 5 bases and J dropped 5 bases, with 18 bases sitting between them. Per germline, CDR1 MNHEY and CDR2 SMNVEV (reference sequence). This CDR3 has 15 amino acids. CDR3 in DNA: TGTGCCAGCAGTCCAATCCCTCAGGGGATGACTGAAGCTTTCTTT. Its translation is CASSPIPQGMTEAFF.

A single count supports this clone. The genes are TRBV18 and TRBJ1-1; no firm D call. Trimming took off 3 bases at V and 6 bases at J, with 14 bases between the two ends. Germline loops: CDR1 KGHSH, CDR2 LQKENI. The CDR3 is made up of 14 amino acids. The CDR3 bases are TGTGCCAGCTCACCGGGAGAGTCCAACCCTGAAGCTTTCTTT. Amino acid sequence: CASSPGESNPEAFF.

This rearrangement joins TRBV27 to TRBJ1-2; 10 bases are shared with TRBD1. This CDR3 has 16 residues. Germline trimming cut 6 bases from V and 4 bases from J; bases unmatched to any gene: 11. Germline assignment: CDR1 MNHEY and CDR2 SMNVEV (reference sequence). This CDR3 is CASSLTDRGQRYGYTF. The CDR3 DNA follows: TGTGCCAGCAGCCTCACAGACAGGGGGCAGCGCTATGGCTACACCTTC.

J is TRBJ1-1 and V is TRBV27, with D tentatively TRBD1 (6 bases). V was trimmed by 4 bases and J by 1 base, leaving 10 bases between them. The CDR3 extends over 14 amino acids. Looked up from germline, CDR1 is MNHEY and CDR2 is SMNVEV (reference sequence). CDR3 in DNA: TGTGCCAGCAGTTGGGGACAACGGAACACTGAAGCTTTCTTT. This encodes CASSWGQRNTEAFF.

V is TRBV4-1 and J is TRBJ1-1; 7 nucleotides line up with TRBD1. This CDR3 has 14 amino acids. Germline V gene data show CDR1 as MGHRA and CDR2 as YSYEKL. V was clipped by 2 bases and J by 7 bases; unmatched bases: 7. The CDR3, as DNA: TGCGCCAGCAGCCAACAGGGGGGGGGCATTGAAGCTTTCTTT. Translating gives CASSQQGGGIEAFF.

This clone was found a few times. J is TRBJ2-1 and V is TRBV28; 8 bases match TRBD2. V shed 4 bases and J 4 bases; nucleotides not matched to a gene: 3. Germline CDR1 MDHEN, CDR2 SYDVKM. The CDR3 covers 14 residues. The CDR3 DNA follows: TGTGCCAGCAGTTCTCGGGGGGGTTACAATGAGCAGTTCTTC. As protein: CASSSRGGYNEQFF. Complete variable domain (other parts from reference TRBV28 and TRBJ2-1): DVKVTQSSRYLVKRTGEKVFLECVQDMDHENMFWYRQDPGLGLRLIYFSYDVKMKEKGDIPEGYSVSREKKERFSLILESASTNQTSMYLCASSSRGGYNEQFFGPGTRLTVL.

The chain couples TRBV6-5 to TRBJ2-7, with D perhaps matching TRBD1 or TRBD2 (6 bases each). The CDR3 contains 13 residues. CDR1 and CDR2 (germline): MNHEY, SVGAGI. V was shortened by 2 bases and J by 7 bases, with 12 bases between the two germline ends. The DNA of the CDR3 is TGTGCCAGCAGTTACGGAGGGGGGCGGGAGCAGTACTTC. This sequence encodes CASSYGGGREQYF.

This clone has only one observation. The chain uses TRBV2 and TRBJ2-7, with TRBD1 as a possible D gene (5 bases). V lost 2 bases to trimming and J lost 6 bases, with 14 bases between them. The CDR3 consists of 14 residues. CDR1 is SNHLY and CDR2 is FYNNEI in the germline V gene. The CDR3 region has the DNA TGTGCCAGCAGTGAAAGTTGGGGCGGTCTCGAGCAGTACTTC. Its translation: CASSESWGGLEQYF.

About this clone itself: Other nucleotide sequences in the sample specify the same CDR3. CDR3 residues: CASSQAGDTDTQYF. CDR3 coding DNA: TGCGCCAGCAGCCAAGCTGGGGACACAGATACGCAGTATTTT. The chain recombines TRBV4-1 with TRBJ2-3; D not resolved. The CDR3 runs to 14 residues. V gave up 1 base and J gave up 2 bases, with 7 bases separating them. Germline V gene sequence: CDR1 MGHRA, CDR2 YSYEKL.

V usage is TRBV27 and J usage is TRBJ2-3, with unresolved D. The CDR3 length is 12 residues. The V end lost 5 bases, the J end lost 5 bases, and 8 bases lay between the germline ends. Germline CDR1 reads MNHEY; CDR2 reads SMNVEV (reference sequence). The CDR3 loop reads CASSPTGDTQYF. The CDR3 DNA follows: TGTGCCAGCAGTCCGACGGGAGATACGCAGTATTTT.

This sequence joins TRBV4-1 and TRBJ1-1; D is uncertain. There are 12 residues in the CDR3. V lost 0 bases and J 7 bases, leaving 6 bases between the germline ends. The germline V gene encodes CDR1 MGHRA and CDR2 YSYEKL. As DNA, the CDR3 is TGCGCCAGCAGCCAAGAAGACAATGAAGCTTTCTTT. It specifies CASSQEDNEAFF.

This clone came up a few times. J is TRBJ1-6 and V is TRBV13, with no clear D. The CDR3 contains 16 residues. Germline V lookup: CDR1 PRHDT, CDR2 FYEKMQ (reference sequence). V was cut by 2 bases and J by 9 bases, with 17 bases left in between. In DNA, the CDR3 is TGTGCCAGCAGCTTATCCGGGGTGGCGTTCGGTTCACCCCTCCACTTT. It yields the protein CASSLSGVAFGSPLHF.

The chain links TRBV6-5 to TRBJ1-4, with 12 bases lining up with TRBD1. The CDR3 consists of 14 residues. From germline, CDR1 is MNHEY and CDR2 SVGAGI. J gave up 8 bases and V 4 bases, and 2 bases lay outside the gene matches. The CDR3 region is CASSWGQGAEKLFF. The DNA of the CDR3 is TGTGCCAGCAGTTGGGGACAGGGGGCGGAAAAACTGTTTTTT.

The chain carries TRBV5-4 and TRBJ2-7; 7 bases match TRBD1. V lost 4 bases and J lost 3; bases outside the gene matches: 4. Germline V gene lookup returns CDR1 SGHNT and CDR2 YYREEE (reference sequence). The CDR3 covers 13 residues. Written as DNA, the CDR3 is TGTGCCAGCAGCCCTGGGACAGTCTACGAGCAGTACTTC. It translates to CASSPGTVYEQYF.

The CDR3 nucleotides are TGTGCCAGCGGGTCCTACGAGCAGTACTTC. Amino acids: CASGSYEQYF. This chain uses TRBV25-1 with TRBJ2-7; D remains ambiguous. Germline assignment: CDR1 MGHDK and CDR2 SYGVNS. There are 10 residues in the CDR3. V lost 8 bases and J 1 base, leaving 3 bases between the germline ends.

This clone was seen a few times. The chain has TRBV18 and TRBJ2-1; 7 nucleotides agree with TRBD1. CDR3 size: 14 residues. CDR1 and CDR2 from the germline V gene are KGHSH and LQKENI. V lost 4 bases to trimming and J lost 3 bases; unmatched junction nucleotides: 3. The CDR3 loop reads CASSHTGDYNEQFF. The CDR3 coding sequence is TGTGCCAGCTCACACACAGGGGACTACAATGAGCAGTTCTTC. The full variable domain, in which reference TRBV18 and TRBJ2-1 provide the parts outside the CDR3, is NAGVMQNPRHLVRRRGQEARLRCSPMKGHSHVYWYRQLPEEGLKFMVYLQKENIIDESGMPKERFSAEFPKEGPSILRIQQVVRGDSAAYFCASSHTGDYNEQFFGPGTRLTVL.

This clone was seen a few times. This sequence joins TRBV7-9 and TRBJ2-7; no clear D. The length of the CDR3 is 14 residues. Trimming pared 1 base from V and 4 bases from J, leaving 11 bases between. Germline CDR1 and CDR2: SEHNR and FQNEAQ (reference sequence). The CDR3 here is CASSLGGTEYEQYF. For the CDR3, the DNA is TGTGCCAGCAGCTTAGGGGGAACGGAATACGAGCAGTACTTC.

This clone was seen a handful of times. The chain combines TRBV6-5 with TRBJ1-4; 8 bases align to TRBD1. The V gene's germline CDR1 is MNHEY and CDR2 SVGAGI. The CDR3 totals 13 residues. V dropped 8 bases and J dropped 8; count of bases not matched to a gene: 7. CDR3 amino acids: CASGGRGHEKLFF. The CDR3 region has the DNA TGTGCCAGCGGGGGCAGGGGGCACGAAAAACTGTTTTTT.

This clone was counted between two and nine times. The chain combines TRBV5-6 with TRBJ2-5; 7 bases are a match to TRBD2. CDR3 length: 15 amino acids. The trim removed 0 bases at V and 1 base at J, leaving 3 bases unmatched. The germline V gene encodes CDR1 SGHDT and CDR2 YYEEEE. The CDR3 is CASSLAGGSQETQYF. DNA for the CDR3: TGTGCCAGCAGCTTGGCGGGCGGGAGCCAAGAGACCCAGTACTTC.

This clone was observed a single time. The chain uses TRBV5-1 and TRBJ2-2, with TRBD1 identical over 7 bases. The CDR3 loop spans 17 amino acids. Germline loops: CDR1 SGHRS, CDR2 YFSETQ. Germline trimming cut 2 bases from V and 1 base from J; bases unmatched to any gene: 8. CDR3 protein: CASSFAPGTVNTGELFF. CDR3 nucleotides: TGCGCCAGCAGCTTCGCCCCGGGGACAGTGAACACCGGGGAGCTGTTTTTT.

This chain joins TRBV29-1 and TRBJ1-1; D is unresolved. Trimming pared 7 bases from V and 10 bases from J, leaving 16 bases between. Germline CDR1 is SQVTM and CDR2 is ANQGSEA. This CDR3 contains 11 residues. This chain's CDR3 is CSDKTGVGAFF. The CDR3 DNA sequence: TGCAGCGACAAAACGGGAGTTGGAGCTTTCTTT.

The rearrangement joins TRBV15 to TRBJ1-2, with D unresolved. CDR3 length: 14 residues. Germline values: CDR1 LNHNV, CDR2 YYDKDF (reference sequence). Trimming took 4 bases from V and 8 from J, leaving 17 bases between them. CDR3 bases: TGTGCCACCAGCACCAGCGCAGGCAGCCTGGGCTACACCTTC. Translated, it gives CATSTSAGSLGYTF.

This clone is a singleton in its sample. The genes are TRBV30 and TRBJ2-1; TRBD2 matches 9 bases. The V gene end was trimmed by 4 bases and the J gene end by 6 bases; junction bases not matched to a gene: 7. Germline-derived CDR1 and CDR2 are GTSNPN and SVGIG (reference sequence). This CDR3 region has 14 residues. The CDR3 DNA is TGTGCCTGGACCTTTGGCGGGGGGGCCAATGAGCAGTTCTTC. Translation: CAWTFGGGANEQFF.

The chain is built from TRBV9 and TRBJ1-2; D gene uncertain. Germline lookup yields CDR1 SGDLS and CDR2 YYNGEE. The CDR3 loop spans 13 amino acids. V lost 0 bases and J lost 4, with 7 bases in between. The CDR3 is CASSVGSGYGYTF. CDR3 sequence (DNA): TGTGCCAGCAGCGTAGGGTCGGGCTATGGCTACACCTTC. Full variable domain (remainder filled in from reference TRBV9 and TRBJ1-2): DSGVTQTPKHLITATGQRVTLRCSPRSGDLSVYWYQQSLDQGLQFLIQYYNGEERAKGNILERFSAQQFPDLHSELNLSSLELGDSALYFCASSVGSGYGYTFGSGTRLTVV.

CDR3 DNA: TGTGCCAGCAGCTGGGGTACTGAAGCTTTCTTT. It is translated as CASSWGTEAFF. V is TRBV5-4 and J is TRBJ1-1, with D unresolved. This CDR3 region has 11 residues. Trimming took off 3 bases at V and 5 bases at J, with 5 bases between the two ends. Germline-derived CDR1 and CDR2 are SGHNT and YYREEE (reference sequence).

The chain uses TRBV6-5 and TRBJ1-1; D unresolved. This CDR3 is 14 amino acids long. Germline V gene data show CDR1 as MNHEY and CDR2 as SVGAGI. V shed 2 bases and J shed 1 base, with 8 bases lying between them. For the CDR3, the DNA is TGTGCCAGCAGTTACGGGCAGTCGAACACTGAAGCTTTCTTT. Translated, it gives CASSYGQSNTEAFF.